These T cell receptor beta chains were read from a single sample in a study of T cells in Graves' hyperthyroidism and ophthalmopathy. TCRdb reanalysed the multiplex PCR reads using MiXCR and keeps one entry per CDR3 protein. There are 150,000 or so distinct CDR3 sequences in the sample; approximately 24% occur only once, and 60% to 70% lies in the top ten. Material for sequencing was blood. The receptor source for this set is a woman aged 45 to 65 with Graves' hyperthyroidism that later progressed to Graves' ophthalmopathy. CDR3s include the opening cysteine and the closing phenylalanine or tryptophan. The order of the fields is CDR3 protein, CDR3 DNA, J gene, clone size, V gene, D gene. A D gene is named only where the DNA matches it firmly. Only some rows state a clone size, as once, few, many or a class for expanded clones.

CDR3: CSVYQRESNEQYF
DNA: TGCAGCGTTTACCAGCGGGAGTCCAACGAGCAGTACTTC
J: TRBJ2-7
size: few
V: TRBV29-1
D: TRBD2

CDR3: CSALLAEKETQYF
DNA: TGCAGTGCCCTACTAGCGGAGAAAGAGACCCAGTACTTC
J: TRBJ2-5
size: many
V: TRBV20-1
D: TRBD2

CDR3: CASQAVGGQYEQYF
DNA: TGTGCCAGCCAAGCGGTTGGGGGGCAGTACGAGCAGTACTTC
J: TRBJ2-7
size: many
V: TRBV11-2
D: .

CDR3: CASTSGPTHPSEQYF
DNA: TGTGCCAGCACGTCGGGACCGACCCATCCCTCCGAGCAGTACTTC
J: TRBJ2-7
size: .
V: TRBV9
D: .

CDR3: CASSPRSGYTGELFF
DNA: TGTGCCAGCAGCCCGAGATCAGGGTACACCGGGGAGCTGTTTTTT
J: TRBJ2-2
size: many
V: TRBV11-3
D: .

CDR3: CSARRTVNTEAFF
DNA: TGCAGTGCTAGGCGGACGGTGAACACTGAAGCTTTCTTT
J: TRBJ1-1
size: many
V: TRBV20-1
D: .

CDR3: CASSPQTVSTGELFF
DNA: TGTGCCAGCAGTCCCCAGACAGTTTCCACCGGGGAGCTGTTTTTT
J: TRBJ2-2
size: many
V: TRBV2
D: .

CDR3: CAWSHQAAYEQFF
DNA: TGTGCCTGGAGTCACCAAGCGGCGTATGAGCAGTTCTTC
J: TRBJ2-1
size: many
V: TRBV30
D: .

CDR3: CASRTGRANTEAFF
DNA: TGCGCCAGCAGGACTGGACGGGCGAACACTGAAGCTTTCTTT
J: TRBJ1-1
size: .
V: TRBV5-1
D: .

CDR3: CASSLTSFLTTGELFF
DNA: TGTGCCAGCAGCCTGACTAGTTTCCTGACCACCGGGGAGCTGTTTTTT
J: TRBJ2-2
size: .
V: TRBV9
D: .

CDR3: CSAPRFMNTEAFF
DNA: TGCAGTGCACCCAGGTTCATGAACACTGAAGCTTTCTTT
J: TRBJ1-1
size: many
V: TRBV20-1
D: .

CDR3: CASSISESYNEQFF
DNA: TGTGCCAGCAGTATCTCCGAATCCTACAATGAGCAGTTCTTC
J: TRBJ2-1
size: many
V: TRBV6-1
D: .

CDR3: CSASLPRVSSYNEQFF
DNA: TGCAGTGCTAGCCTCCCGAGAGTCAGCTCCTACAATGAGCAGTTCTTC
J: TRBJ2-1
size: few
V: TRBV20-1
D: .

CDR3: CASSPRLAGDTDTQYF
DNA: TGTGCCAGCTCACCACGGCTAGCGGGAGACACAGATACGCAGTATTTT
J: TRBJ2-3
size: many
V: TRBV18
D: TRBD2

CDR3: CTWGELAYEQYF
DNA: TGCACCTGGGGGGAGCTGGCCTACGAGCAGTACTTC
J: TRBJ2-7
size: few
V: TRBV29-1
D: .

CDR3: CASSSLRTGSEQYF
DNA: TGTGCCAGCAGCTCCCTAAGGACAGGGTCCGAGCAGTACTTC
J: TRBJ2-7
size: once
V: TRBV7-9
D: TRBD1

CDR3: CASSPFSGRLQETQYF
DNA: TGTGCCAGCAGTCCCTTTAGCGGGAGGCTACAAGAGACCCAGTACTTC
J: TRBJ2-5
size: .
V: TRBV28
D: TRBD2

CDR3: CASSQGTWGETQYF
DNA: TGTGCCAGCAGCCAAGGCACCTGGGGGGAGACCCAGTACTTC
J: TRBJ2-5
size: many
V: TRBV3-1
D: .

CDR3: CASSFWTGVYNEQFF
DNA: TGTGCCAGCAGTTTTTGGACAGGGGTCTACAATGAGCAGTTCTTC
J: TRBJ2-1
size: many
V: TRBV28
D: TRBD1

CDR3: CAWRVRGDTEAFF
DNA: TGTGCCTGGAGGGTGAGGGGCGACACTGAAGCTTTCTTT
J: TRBJ1-1
size: many
V: TRBV30
D: .

CDR3: CSARTGTGGYNEQFF
DNA: TGCAGTGCTAGAACCGGGACAGGAGGATACAATGAGCAGTTCTTC
J: TRBJ2-1
size: .
V: TRBV20-1
D: TRBD1

CDR3: CSVASTGSTNEKLFF
DNA: TGCAGCGTAGCGTCGACAGGGTCGACTAATGAAAAACTGTTTTTT
J: TRBJ1-4
size: .
V: TRBV29-1
D: TRBD1